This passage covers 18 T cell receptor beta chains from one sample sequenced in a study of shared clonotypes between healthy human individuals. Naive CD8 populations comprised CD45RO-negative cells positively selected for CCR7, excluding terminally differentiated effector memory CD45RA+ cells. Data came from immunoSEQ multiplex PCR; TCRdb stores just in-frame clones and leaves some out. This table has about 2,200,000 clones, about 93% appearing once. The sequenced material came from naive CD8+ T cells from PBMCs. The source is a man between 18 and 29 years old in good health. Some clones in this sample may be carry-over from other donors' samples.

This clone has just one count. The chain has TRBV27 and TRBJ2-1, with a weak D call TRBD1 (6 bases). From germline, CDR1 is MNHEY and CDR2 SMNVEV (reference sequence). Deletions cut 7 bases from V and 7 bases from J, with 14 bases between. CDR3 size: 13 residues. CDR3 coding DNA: TGTGCCAGCACGAGGGGGACCTCTAATGAGCAGTTCTTC. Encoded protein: CASTRGTSNEQFF.

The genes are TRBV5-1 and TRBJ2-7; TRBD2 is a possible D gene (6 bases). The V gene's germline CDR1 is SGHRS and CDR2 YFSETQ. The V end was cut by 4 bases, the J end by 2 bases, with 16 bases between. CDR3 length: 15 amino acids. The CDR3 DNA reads TGCGCCAGCAGCGGGGACTCGCGGACCGCCTACGAGCAGTACTTC. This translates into CASSGDSRTAYEQYF.

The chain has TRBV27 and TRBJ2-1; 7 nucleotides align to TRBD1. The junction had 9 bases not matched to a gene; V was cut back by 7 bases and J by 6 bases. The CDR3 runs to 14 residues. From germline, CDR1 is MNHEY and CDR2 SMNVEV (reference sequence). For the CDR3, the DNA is TGTGCCAGCACCACCGGGACAGCATCCAATGAGCAGTTCTTC. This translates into CASTTGTASNEQFF.

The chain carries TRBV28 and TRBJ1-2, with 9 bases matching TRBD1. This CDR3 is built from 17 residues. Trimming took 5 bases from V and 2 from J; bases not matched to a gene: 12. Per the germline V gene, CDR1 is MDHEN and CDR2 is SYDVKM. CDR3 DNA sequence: TGTGCCAGCAGTAACACCATTCCGGGACAGGGAAACTATGGCTACACCTTC. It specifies CASSNTIPGQGNYGYTF.

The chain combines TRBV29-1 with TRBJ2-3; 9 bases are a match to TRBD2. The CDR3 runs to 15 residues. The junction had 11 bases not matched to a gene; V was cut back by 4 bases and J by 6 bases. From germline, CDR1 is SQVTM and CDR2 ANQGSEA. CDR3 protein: CSVAGTSPVRDTQYF. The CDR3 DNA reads TGCAGCGTTGCCGGGACTAGCCCGGTTAGGGATACGCAGTATTTT.

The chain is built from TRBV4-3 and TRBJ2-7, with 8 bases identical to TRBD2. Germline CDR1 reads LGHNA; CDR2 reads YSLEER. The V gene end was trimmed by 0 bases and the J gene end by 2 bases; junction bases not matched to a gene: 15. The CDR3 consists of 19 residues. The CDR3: CASSQDLRGRAGGPYEQYF. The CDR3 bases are TGCGCCAGCAGCCAAGATCTAAGGGGGAGGGCGGGAGGCCCCTACGAGCAGTACTTC.

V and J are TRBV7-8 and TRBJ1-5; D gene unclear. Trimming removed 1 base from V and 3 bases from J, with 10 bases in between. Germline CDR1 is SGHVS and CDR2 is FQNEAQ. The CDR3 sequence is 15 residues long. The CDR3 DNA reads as TGTGCCAGCAGCTTAGGTTGGGAGGTCAATCAGCCCCAGCATTTT. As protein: CASSLGWEVNQPQHF.

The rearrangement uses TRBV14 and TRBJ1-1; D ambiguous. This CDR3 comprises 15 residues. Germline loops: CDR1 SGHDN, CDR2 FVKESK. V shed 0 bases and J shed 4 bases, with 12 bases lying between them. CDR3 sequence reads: CASSQDRHGATEAFF. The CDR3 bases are TGTGCCAGCAGCCAAGATAGGCACGGAGCCACTGAAGCTTTCTTT.

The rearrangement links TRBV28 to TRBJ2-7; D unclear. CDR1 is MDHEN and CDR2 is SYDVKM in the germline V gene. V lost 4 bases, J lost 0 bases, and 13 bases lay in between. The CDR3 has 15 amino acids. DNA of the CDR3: TGTGCCAGCAGTTCGCGACACGGCCACTCCTACGAGCAGTACTTC. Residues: CASSSRHGHSYEQYF.

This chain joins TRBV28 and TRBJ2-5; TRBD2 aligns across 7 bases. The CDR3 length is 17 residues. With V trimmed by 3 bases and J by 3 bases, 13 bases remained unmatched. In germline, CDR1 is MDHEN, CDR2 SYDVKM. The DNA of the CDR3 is TGTGCCAGCAGTTTTGATGTGGCGGGAGCACGGGAAGAGACCCAGTACTTC. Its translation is CASSFDVAGAREETQYF.

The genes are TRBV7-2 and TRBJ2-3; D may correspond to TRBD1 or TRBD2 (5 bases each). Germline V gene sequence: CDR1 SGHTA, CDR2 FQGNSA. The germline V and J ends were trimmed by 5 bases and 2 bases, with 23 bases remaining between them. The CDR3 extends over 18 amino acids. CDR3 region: CASSPQLEGPTLTDTQYF. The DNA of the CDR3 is TGTGCCAGCAGCCCTCAGTTAGAGGGGCCGACACTCACAGATACGCAGTATTTT.

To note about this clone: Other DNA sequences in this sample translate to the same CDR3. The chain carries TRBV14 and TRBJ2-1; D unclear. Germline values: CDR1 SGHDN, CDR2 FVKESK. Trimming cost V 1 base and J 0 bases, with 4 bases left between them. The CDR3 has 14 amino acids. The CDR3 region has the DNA TGTGCCAGCAGCCAAGGAGGCTCCTACAATGAGCAGTTCTTC. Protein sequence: CASSQGGSYNEQFF.

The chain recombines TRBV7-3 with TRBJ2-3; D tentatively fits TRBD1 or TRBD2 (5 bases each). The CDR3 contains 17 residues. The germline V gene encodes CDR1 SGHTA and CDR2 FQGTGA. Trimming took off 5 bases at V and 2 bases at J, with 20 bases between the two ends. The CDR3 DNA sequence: TGTGCCAGCAGCCCCTGGACGGCGGAAGGGACCACAGATACGCAGTATTTT. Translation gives CASSPWTAEGTTDTQYF.

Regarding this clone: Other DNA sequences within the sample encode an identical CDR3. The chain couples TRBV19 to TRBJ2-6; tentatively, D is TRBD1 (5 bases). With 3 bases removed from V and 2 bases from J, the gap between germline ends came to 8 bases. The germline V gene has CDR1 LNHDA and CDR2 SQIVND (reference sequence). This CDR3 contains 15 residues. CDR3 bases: TGTGCCAGTAGTATTCAGGGTACTGGGGCCAACGTCCTGACTTTC. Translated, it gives CASSIQGTGANVLTF.

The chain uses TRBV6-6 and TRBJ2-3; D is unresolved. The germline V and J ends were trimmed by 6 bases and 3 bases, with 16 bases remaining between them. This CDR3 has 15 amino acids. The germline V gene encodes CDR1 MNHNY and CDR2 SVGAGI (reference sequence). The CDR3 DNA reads TGTGCCAGCAGCCAACTATATACGTTGACAGATACGCAGTATTTT. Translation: CASSQLYTLTDTQYF.

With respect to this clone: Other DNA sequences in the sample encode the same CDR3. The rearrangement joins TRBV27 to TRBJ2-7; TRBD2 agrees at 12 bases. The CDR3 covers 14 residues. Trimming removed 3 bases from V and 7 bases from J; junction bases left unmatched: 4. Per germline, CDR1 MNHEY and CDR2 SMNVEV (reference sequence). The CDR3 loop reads CASSLASGRGEQYF. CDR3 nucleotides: TGTGCCAGCAGTTTGGCTAGCGGGAGGGGAGAGCAGTACTTC.

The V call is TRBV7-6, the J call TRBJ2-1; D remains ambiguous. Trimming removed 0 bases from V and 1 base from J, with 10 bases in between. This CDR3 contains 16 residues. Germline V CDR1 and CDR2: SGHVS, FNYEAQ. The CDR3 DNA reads TGTGCCAGCAGCTTAGCTTCCCATAGATCCTACAATGAGCAGTTCTTC. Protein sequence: CASSLASHRSYNEQFF.

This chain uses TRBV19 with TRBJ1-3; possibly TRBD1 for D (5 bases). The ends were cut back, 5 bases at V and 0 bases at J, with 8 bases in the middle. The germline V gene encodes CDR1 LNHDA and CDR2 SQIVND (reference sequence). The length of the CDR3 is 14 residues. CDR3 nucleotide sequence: TGTGCCAGTAGTTCAGGGTTCTCTGGAAACACCATATATTTT. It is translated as CASSSGFSGNTIYF.